Listed here are 23 T cell receptor beta chains from one sample, sequenced in a study of blood T cell repertoires in COVID-19. Produced via immunoSEQ multiplex PCR; TCRdb's table is partial and in-frame only. The repertoire holds approximately 90,000 clones, with roughly 85% as singletons. The source material was peripheral blood. Every receptor here comes from a man in his fifties or sixties with acute or convalescent COVID-19.

The rearrangement uses TRBV9 and TRBJ2-2; 9 nucleotides agree with TRBD2. Germline CDR1 and CDR2: SGDLS and YYNGEE. The CDR3 contains 17 residues. V was clipped by 3 bases and J by 2 bases; unmatched bases: 8. CDR3 sequence reads: CASSARLAEGNTGELFF. Written as DNA, the CDR3 is TGTGCCAGCAGCGCCCGACTAGCGGAGGGAAACACCGGGGAGCTGTTTTTT.

V gene TRBV10-3 combines with J gene TRBJ2-1; no clear D. Germline-derived CDR1 and CDR2 are ENHRY and SYGVKD. Trimming took off 7 bases at V and 2 bases at J, with 9 bases between the two ends. This CDR3 has 13 amino acids. The CDR3 here is CAITVPPYNEQFF. CDR3 sequence (DNA): TGTGCCATCACAGTCCCCCCCTACAATGAGCAGTTCTTC.

The sample holds one count of this clone. The J gene is TRBJ2-5, the V gene TRBV10-3, with a weak D call TRBD1 (5 bases). V gave up 3 bases and J gave up 5 bases, with 13 bases separating them. The CDR3 loop spans 14 amino acids. Germline loops: CDR1 ENHRY, CDR2 SYGVKD. The CDR3 protein is CAISDSAGIETQYF. In DNA form, the CDR3 reads TGTGCCATCAGTGATTCGGCAGGGATTGAGACCCAGTACTTC.

The V and J genes are TRBV2 and TRBJ2-7, with 9 positions matching TRBD1. This CDR3 has 15 residues. CDR1 SNHLY and CDR2 FYNNEI come from the germline V gene. V was clipped by 4 bases and J by 0 bases; unmatched bases: 4. CDR3 residues: CASSADRGGSYEQYF. The CDR3 DNA follows: TGTGCCAGCAGTGCCGACAGGGGGGGCTCCTACGAGCAGTACTTC.

The J gene is TRBJ2-3, the V gene TRBV1; TRBD2 is the table's D call and was not checked against the DNA. TRBV1 is described as a pseudogene. The CDR3 has 14 residues. CDR3 in amino acids: CTTRASGNTDTQYF. The CDR3 DNA reads TGCACCACACGTGCTAGCGGAAACACAGATACGCAGTATTTT.

The chain links TRBV20-1 to TRBJ2-1; 12 bases agree with TRBD2. Per the germline V gene, CDR1 is DFQATT and CDR2 is SNEGSKA (reference sequence). Unmatched junction bases numbered 7, after V lost 3 bases and J lost 4 bases. CDR3 size: 16 residues. The CDR3 spells CSASPMGTSGYNEQFF. In nucleotides, the CDR3 is TGCAGTGCTAGTCCAATGGGGACTAGCGGGTACAATGAGCAGTTCTTC.

The chain is built from TRBV11-2 and TRBJ2-3, with 11 bases fitting TRBD1. Germline trimming cut 5 bases from V and 6 bases from J; bases unmatched to any gene: 10. The germline V gene has CDR1 SGHAT and CDR2 FQNNGV. This CDR3 spans 16 amino acids. In nucleotides, the CDR3 is TGTGCCAGCAGCGCTCCGGGACAGGGGGTTGTGGATACGCAGTATTTT. Encoded protein: CASSAPGQGVVDTQYF. Using reference TRBV11-2 and TRBJ2-3 for the parts outside the CDR3, the full variable domain is EAGVAQSPRYKIIEKRQSVAFWCNPISGHATLYWYQQILGQGPKLLIQFQNNGVVDDSQLPKDRFSAERLKGVDSTLKIQPAKLEDSAVYLCASSAPGQGVVDTQYFGPGTRLTVL.

For the CDR3, the DNA is TGTGCCAGCAGTCAGGCAGCTAGCGGGGCCTACGAGCAGTACTTC. Amino acids: CASSQAASGAYEQYF. This chain links TRBV5-4 with TRBJ2-7, with 9 nucleotides matching TRBD2. V lost 5 bases and J lost 2; bases outside the gene matches: 8. Per germline, CDR1 SGHNT and CDR2 YYREEE (reference sequence). The CDR3 length is 15 residues.

The chain combines TRBV11-2 with TRBJ2-5; TRBD2 is a possible D gene (7 bases). Trimming took off 5 bases at V and 5 bases at J, with 18 bases between the two ends. This CDR3 comprises 15 residues. Germline V CDR1 and CDR2: SGHAT, FQNNGV. In DNA, the CDR3 is TGTGCCAGCAGCCCGGTAGGGGGGGGGTACGAGACCCAGTACTTC. Encoded protein: CASSPVGGGYETQYF.

The gene calls are TRBV27 and TRBJ2-5; D might be TRBD2 (5 bases). CDR3 size: 13 residues. CDR1 MNHEY and CDR2 SMNVEV come from the germline V gene (reference sequence). V dropped 2 bases and J dropped 5 bases, with 9 bases sitting between them. DNA of the CDR3: TGTGCCAGCAGTTTAATGTGGACTGAGACCCAGTACTTC. Protein: CASSLMWTETQYF.

This chain uses TRBV6-6 with TRBJ2-1, with D maybe TRBD2 (5 bases). Looked up from germline, CDR1 is MNHNY and CDR2 is SVGAGI (reference sequence). There are 15 residues in the CDR3. V lost 6 bases to trimming and J lost 10 bases, with 22 bases between them. The CDR3 protein is CASRPPGISEEEQFF. The CDR3 coding sequence is TGTGCCAGCAGGCCTCCCGGGATTTCGGAGGAGGAGCAGTTCTTC.

The rearrangement uses TRBV9 and TRBJ2-3, with 8 positions matching TRBD2. The germline V gene has CDR1 SGDLS and CDR2 YYNGEE. The junction had 11 bases not matched to a gene; V was cut back by 10 bases and J by 1 base. This CDR3 is built from 15 residues. In DNA form, the CDR3 reads TGTGCCGGAGCACCGGGACTAGGGGGCACAGATACGCAGTATTTT. This sequence encodes CAGAPGLGGTDTQYF. Supplemented by reference TRBV9 and TRBJ2-3, the full variable domain reads DSGVTQTPKHLITATGQRVTLRCSPRSGDLSVYWYQQSLDQGLQFLIQYYNGEERAKGNILERFSAQQFPDLHSELNLSSLELGDSALYFCAGAPGLGGTDTQYFGPGTRLTVL.

The chain combines TRBV9 with TRBJ2-3, with 15 bases fitting TRBD2. The V gene end was trimmed by 4 bases and the J gene end by 9 bases; junction bases not matched to a gene: 6. The CDR3 totals 15 residues. Germline lookup yields CDR1 SGDLS and CDR2 YYNGEE. The CDR3 sequence is CASSTGLAGGWTQYF. DNA for the CDR3: TGTGCCAGCAGCACCGGACTAGCGGGAGGGTGGACGCAGTATTTT. The variable domain in full, with the rest retrieved from reference TRBV9 and TRBJ2-3, is DSGVTQTPKHLITATGQRVTLRCSPRSGDLSVYWYQQSLDQGLQFLIQYYNGEERAKGNILERFSAQQFPDLHSELNLSSLELGDSALYFCASSTGLAGGWTQYFGPGTRLTVL.

CDR3 nucleotide sequence: TGTGCCAGCAGCCAAGGGGCTTCCTACGAGCAGTACTTC. This codes for CASSQGASYEQYF. The gene calls are TRBV3-1 (or the pseudogene TRBV3-2) and TRBJ2-7; no definite D call. Germline CDR1 and CDR2: LGHDT and YNNKEL (reference sequence). The CDR3 extends over 13 amino acids. V lost 1 base and J lost 1, with 5 bases in between.

This chain uses TRBV5-6 with TRBJ1-1; D ambiguous. The CDR3 extends over 13 amino acids. Looked up from germline, CDR1 is SGHDT and CDR2 is YYEEEE. V lost 0 bases and J lost 6, with 9 bases in between. The CDR3 nucleotides read TGTGCCAGCAGCTTGGGGTGGGCGTCTGAAGCTTTCTTT. Its protein is CASSLGWASEAFF.

Concerning this clone itself: An end of the junction differs from the germline gene, which may be a read error. The chain joins TRBV6-2 or TRBV6-3 to TRBJ2-3; 10 nucleotides align to TRBD2. Germline V CDR1 and CDR2: MNHEY, SVGEGT. This CDR3 is built from 15 residues. CDR3 sequence (DNA): TGTGCCAGCAGTTACCAGCGGGGGGGCACGGATACGCAGTATTTT. It is translated as CASSYQRGGTDTQYF.

The rearrangement links TRBV5-1 to TRBJ1-2; D gene unclear. CDR1 is SGHRS and CDR2 is YFSETQ in the germline V gene. This CDR3 is built from 15 residues. V was cut by 0 bases and J by 6 bases, with 15 bases left in between. CDR3 loop: CASSLANGLLHGYTF. For the CDR3, the DNA is TGCGCCAGCAGCTTGGCCAACGGACTTCTCCATGGCTACACCTTC.

This chain connects TRBV3-1 (or the pseudogene TRBV3-2) to TRBJ1-2; TRBD1 aligns across 8 bases. V lost 2 bases and J lost 5; bases outside the gene matches: 7. The CDR3 runs to 15 residues. Germline values: CDR1 LGHDT, CDR2 YNNKEL (reference sequence). The DNA for the CDR3 is TGTGCCAGCAGCCAAAGTACAGGGGGTGGTTATGGCTACACCTTC. This translates into CASSQSTGGGYGYTF.

CDR3 in DNA: TGTGCCAGCAGCCGTAGACTTGAAGCTTTCTTT. Protein product: CASSRRLEAFF. V and J are TRBV27 and TRBJ1-1; the D is unclear. The CDR3 covers 11 residues. V lost 6 bases, J lost 7 bases, and 9 bases lay in between. The germline V gene encodes CDR1 MNHEY and CDR2 SMNVEV (reference sequence).

The chain has TRBV3-1 (or the pseudogene TRBV3-2) and TRBJ2-3; 7 bases line up with TRBD2. The V gene end was trimmed by 0 bases and the J gene end by 5 bases; junction bases not matched to a gene: 8. Germline CDR1 and CDR2: LGHDT and YNNKEL (reference sequence). The CDR3 runs to 16 residues. The CDR3 here is CASSQDIGLAVDTQYF. The CDR3 DNA reads as TGTGCCAGCAGCCAAGATATAGGGCTAGCGGTAGATACGCAGTATTTT.

The chain couples TRBV4-1 to TRBJ2-3, with D possibly TRBD2 on 6 matching bases. V was pared by 2 bases and J by 0 bases, with 12 bases between. The CDR3 spans 16 residues. CDR1 is MGHRA and CDR2 is YSYEKL in the germline V gene. The CDR3 region is CASSQIWGTSTDTQYF. The CDR3 region has the DNA TGCGCCAGCAGCCAAATTTGGGGGACTAGCACAGATACGCAGTATTTT.

The V and J genes are TRBV12-3 or TRBV12-4 and TRBJ2-3, with a possible D match to TRBD1 (5 bases). Deletions cut 2 bases from V and 8 bases from J, with 8 bases between. The CDR3 extends over 12 amino acids. As DNA, the CDR3 is TGTGCCAGCAGTTTATCAGGGCCTACGCAGTATTTT. This encodes CASSLSGPTQYF.

The chain links TRBV13 to TRBJ1-6; 8 bases agree with TRBD1. The CDR3 is 16 amino acids. Germline lookup yields CDR1 PRHDT and CDR2 FYEKMQ (reference sequence). With V trimmed by 4 bases and J by 8 bases, 10 bases remained unmatched. CDR3 coding DNA: TGTGCCAGCAGCTCCAAACTGGACAGGGTATATTCACCCCTCCACTTT. As protein: CASSSKLDRVYSPLHF.